The sample holds a few counts of the clone carrying this T cell receptor (beta chain). This specimen comes from a study of OX40 agonist ivuxolimab in advanced cancers. The CDR3 has 13 amino acids. V lost 8 bases and J lost 5, with 16 bases in between. Profiled with immunoSEQ multiplex PCR; TCRdb holds only in-frame clones, not every one. The sample holds around 62,000 clones, about nine tenths seen once. The receptor's source is an adult with an advanced solid tumor such as melanoma, head and neck, liver or kidney cancer. The sequencing here drew on CD4+ or CD8+ T cells sorted from blood, taken in a trial of the OX40 agonist ivuxolimab. The chain has TRBV5-3 and TRBJ1-1; D is uncertain. TRBV5-3 is an ORF for which the function is uncertain. CDR3 in DNA: TGTGCCAGCAGCGCTGATACTAATACTGAAGCTTTCTTT. Its translation: CASSADTNTEAFF.